The T cell receptor beta chain under discussion was sequenced for a study of PD-1 blockade in classical Hodgkin lymphoma. Trimming took 2 bases from V and 5 from J, leaving 9 bases between them. CDR1 is LNHNV, CDR2 YYDKDF, per germline (reference sequence). The CDR3 has 13 residues. There was relapse after autologous stem cell transplantation in every patient, and there was variation in brentuximab vedotin exposure. Purification of CD4+ T cells from thawed PBMCs was performed via magnetic negative selection. Generated by immunoSEQ multiplex PCR, the TCRdb table keeps only in-frame clones and is missing some. The data hold nearly 25,000 clones, with 84% observed a single time.

The chain employs TRBV15 and TRBJ1-2; D is uncertain. This specimen consisted of CD4+ T cells from blood, obtained at baseline. The sequence came from a human donor with classical Hodgkin lymphoma. The CDR3 loop is CATSRNELYGYTF. The CDR3 DNA is TGTGCCACCAGCAGAAACGAGTTATATGGCTACACCTTC.